This T cell receptor (beta chain) was captured by sequencing in a study of T cells after yellow fever vaccination. TCRdb ran MiXCR on the 5' RACE reads and lists one entry per CDR3 protein. This table has about 63,000 distinct CDR3 sequences, 7.4% appearing once. General study findings and limits: A weaker but faster secondary response was observed, peaking on day 5 versus 15. Reappearing after the booster were most of the clones from primary vaccination (roughly 95% CD4, 70% to 90% CD8).

At least ten counts were recorded for this clonotype. Antigen specificity is unknown. Sequencing used CD8+ T cells sorted from PBMCs, obtained 15 days after the yellow fever booster vaccination. The receptor was derived from a man aged 25 to 45 who received the YFV17D yellow fever vaccine.

CDR3 in amino acids: CASSQAGGGVFYEQYF. The CDR3 DNA follows: TGTGCCAGCAGCCAAGCTGGTGGGGGCGTATTCTACGAGCAGTACTTC. The chain carries TRBV3-1 and TRBJ2-7, with a tentative D call TRBD1 (6 bases). The CDR3 consists of 16 residues. The V end lost 1 base, the J end lost 3 bases, and 16 bases lay between the germline ends. Germline values: CDR1 LGHDT, CDR2 YNNKEL (reference sequence).